This is a list of T cell receptor beta chains from one sample in a study of human T cells and chemical hapten exposure. Via MiXCR, TCRdb re-called the RACE reads, giving one row per CDR3 protein. This table holds approximately 110,000 distinct CDR3 sequences, roughly a tenth found once. Sample: whole blood, taken in connection with sensitization to the hapten diphenylcyclopropenone (DPC). These receptors were collected from a woman aged 35 to 49 with alopecia areata. Some clones in this sample may be carry-over from other donors' samples. The CDR3 runs from the conserved cysteine through the conserved F or W. The D gene is left open where the match is weak. The size of a clone is reported for some rows only, either as once, few or many, or as a class for expanded clones.

V gene,D gene,J gene,clone size,CDR3 DNA,CDR3 protein
TRBV5-1,TRBD1,TRBJ2-7,-,TGCGCCAGCAGCATAATGACAGGGTCCTTCGACGAGCAGTACTTC,CASSIMTGSFDEQYF
TRBV6-5,-,TRBJ1-2,many,TGTGCCAGCAGTTACTCGGTCAGCAGACTCTATGGCTACACCTTC,CASSYSVSRLYGYTF
TRBV29-1,TRBD1,TRBJ1-5,many,TGCAGCGTTGCGTGGACAGGGGGCCGAAATCAGCCCCAGCATTTT,CSVAWTGGRNQPQHF
TRBV5-6,-,TRBJ2-7,many,TGTGCCAGCAGCTTGGACCGCTACGAGCAGTACTTC,CASSLDRYEQYF
TRBV28,TRBD1,TRBJ1-4,-,TGTGCCAGCACCCCGGGACAGCGGGGGGAAAAACTGTTTTTT,CASTPGQRGEKLFF
TRBV7-8,-,TRBJ1-1,few,TGTGCCAGCAGCTTAATAACGGGGTCTGAAGCTTTCTTT,CASSLITGSEAFF
TRBV2,-,TRBJ1-3,-,TGTGCCAGCAGTGCGACGACTGGAAACACCATATATTTT,CASSATTGNTIYF
TRBV6-5,-,TRBJ2-5,many,TGTGCCAGCAGTTACTCCAAGTGGTTACAACAAGAGACCCAGTACTTC,CASSYSKWLQQETQYF
TRBV7-2,-,TRBJ2-4,many,TGTGCCAGCAGCCCCGGTCCAGCCAAAAACATTCAGTACTTC,CASSPGPAKNIQYF
TRBV6-2/TRBV6-3,TRBD1,TRBJ2-7,-,TGTGCCAGCTCCTCACAGGGGGCGCCCCCCTATTACGAGCAGTACTTC,CASSSQGAPPYYEQYF
TRBV2,TRBD2,TRBJ2-4,many,TGTGCCAGCAGCCCGGGGGGGTTTGACAAAAACATTCAGTACTTC,CASSPGGFDKNIQYF
TRBV6-6,-,TRBJ1-3,-,TGTGCCAGCAGTTACCACAAGACAGTTTCTGGAAACACCATATATTTT,CASSYHKTVSGNTIYF
TRBV7-2,TRBD1,TRBJ2-7,many,TGTGCCAGCAGCCCCGACAGGGGGCGCGAGCAGTACTTC,CASSPDRGREQYF
TRBV7-9,-,TRBJ2-3,-,TGTGCCAGCAGCTTAATGCAGGGCACAGATACGCAGTATTTT,CASSLMQGTDTQYF
TRBV4-1,TRBD2,TRBJ2-4,-,TGCGCCAGCAGCCAAGATCGGGGGGATATCATAGCCGAAAACATTCAGTACTTC,CASSQDRGDIIAENIQYF
TRBV29-1,-,TRBJ2-1,-,TGCAGCGTTGGCGGGGTTGGGCAGCCTCAGCAGTTCTTC,CSVGGVGQPQQFF
TRBV29-1,-,TRBJ2-1,-,TGCAGCGTGGGGGGGGCGAACAATGAGCAGTTCTTC,CSVGGANNEQFF
TRBV20-1,-,TRBJ2-3,few,TGCAGTGCTAGCTTATGGGGGACTACAGATACGCAGTATTTT,CSASLWGTTDTQYF
TRBV7-2,-,TRBJ2-3,many,TGTGCCAGCAGGGCCTTGGGCGGGGTTGGGACAGATACGCAGTATTTT,CASRALGGVGTDTQYF
TRBV25-1,-,TRBJ1-4,-,TGTGCCAGCAGCGAATGGGCACTCAATGAAAAACTGTTTTTT,CASSEWALNEKLFF
TRBV9,-,TRBJ1-2,many,TGTGCCAGCAGCCTCACTGCCGGGGGCGGCTACACCTTC,CASSLTAGGGYTF
TRBV11-2,TRBD1,TRBJ2-7,-,TGTGCCAGCAGCTTAGACAGGGGGCGGTACGAGCAGTACTTC,CASSLDRGRYEQYF
TRBV7-2,-,TRBJ1-3,many,TGTGCCAGCAGCTTTGGGGTCTCTGGAAACACCATATATTTT,CASSFGVSGNTIYF